These T cell receptor beta chains were read from a single sample in a study of T cell responses to AZD1222 COVID-19 vaccine. Sequencing was performed with immunoSEQ multiplex PCR; in TCRdb, only in-frame clones are kept and a portion is missing. The top ten hold 26% of the sample, which has under 200,000 clones, 88% seen once. The starting material was peripheral blood, obtained 28 days after the second AZD1222 dose. The source of these receptors is an adult who received the AZD1222 COVID-19 vaccine. CDR3s include the opening cysteine and the closing phenylalanine or tryptophan. D genes are given only for firm matches. The size of a clone is reported for some rows only, either as once, few or many, or as a class for expanded clones.

J: TRBJ2-7
V: TRBV27
size: once
D: TRBD2
CDR3: CASSSGGAGRHEQYF
DNA: TGTGCCAGCAGTTCCGGGGGGGCAGGGCGCCACGAGCAGTACTTC

J: TRBJ2-5
V: TRBV11-1
size: -
D: -
CDR3: CASSSRPAGETQYF
DNA: TGTGCCAGCAGTTCACGTCCAGCCGGGGAGACCCAGTACTTC

J: TRBJ1-2
V: TRBV7-2
size: once
D: -
CDR3: CASSLARASNYGYTF
DNA: TGTGCCAGCAGCTTAGCGCGTGCCAGTAACTATGGCTACACCTTC

J: TRBJ1-5
V: TRBV28
size: -
D: -
CDR3: CASRGAGAPSNQPQHF
DNA: TGTGCCAGCAGGGGGGCGGGGGCGCCGAGCAATCAGCCCCAGCATTTT

J: TRBJ2-1
V: TRBV10-3
size: -
D: TRBD2
CDR3: CAISEERGHNEQFF
DNA: TGTGCCATCAGTGAGGAGCGGGGCCACAATGAGCAGTTCTTC

J: TRBJ1-5
V: TRBV4-2
size: -
D: -
CDR3: CASSQDSGSNQPQHF
DNA: TGTGCCAGCAGCCAAGATAGCGGCAGCAATCAGCCCCAGCATTTT

J: TRBJ2-7
V: TRBV6-5
size: -
D: -
CDR3: CASSSPGGEQYF
DNA: TGTGCCAGCAGTTCCCCCGGGGGCGAGCAGTACTTC

J: TRBJ2-2
V: TRBV10-3
size: -
D: TRBD2
CDR3: CAISGERDVNTGELFF
DNA: TGTGCCATCAGTGGGGAGCGGGACGTAAACACCGGGGAGCTGTTTTTT

J: TRBJ1-5
V: TRBV7-2
size: -
D: -
CDR3: CASSIPGQGQPQHF
DNA: TGTGCCAGCAGCATTCCAGGGCAAGGTCAGCCCCAGCATTTT

J: TRBJ2-2
V: TRBV6-4
size: -
D: TRBD1
CDR3: CASSGQVGGELFF
DNA: TGTGCCAGCAGCGGACAGGTCGGCGGGGAGCTGTTTTTT

J: TRBJ2-1
V: TRBV7-3
size: -
D: -
CDR3: CASSPARRDEQFF
DNA: TGTGCCAGCAGCCCGGCCCGCCGGGATGAGCAGTTCTTC

J: TRBJ1-2
V: TRBV20-1
size: -
D: -
CDR3: CSAGVDGYTF
DNA: TGCAGTGCCGGCGTGGATGGCTACACCTTC

J: TRBJ2-7
V: TRBV27
size: -
D: -
CDR3: CASTPFPTPTYEQYF
DNA: TGTGCCAGCACCCCTTTCCCGACCCCTACCTACGAGCAGTACTTC

J: TRBJ2-1
V: TRBV7-9
size: -
D: -
CDR3: CASSLGGVDEQFF
DNA: TGTGCCAGCAGCCTTGGGGGCGTCGATGAGCAGTTCTTC

J: TRBJ1-5
V: TRBV28
size: -
D: -
CDR3: CASSLVTSNQPQHF
DNA: TGTGCCAGCAGTTTAGTCACTAGCAATCAGCCCCAGCATTTT

J: TRBJ1-6
V: TRBV5-1
size: -
D: -
CDR3: CASSLALGQNSPLHF
DNA: TGCGCCAGCAGCTTGGCTCTGGGGCAAAATTCACCCCTCCACTTT

J: TRBJ2-7
V: TRBV6-5
size: -
D: -
CDR3: CASRGIAPGGEQYF
DNA: TGTGCCAGCAGGGGGATAGCGCCGGGTGGTGAGCAGTACTTC

J: TRBJ2-2
V: TRBV18
size: -
D: TRBD1
CDR3: CASSPFGQGVNTGELFF
DNA: TGTGCCAGCTCACCATTCGGACAGGGAGTTAACACCGGGGAGCTGTTTTTT

J: TRBJ2-7
V: TRBV27
size: -
D: -
CDR3: CASSLSVFYEQYF
DNA: TGTGCCAGCAGTTTATCGGTCTTCTACGAGCAGTACTTC

J: TRBJ2-7
V: TRBV21-1
size: -
D: -
CDR3: CASSKVDPPSYEQYF
DNA: TGTGCCAGCAGCAAAGTGGACCCTCCCTCCTACGAGCAGTACTTC

J: TRBJ1-2
V: TRBV19
size: few
D: -
CDR3: CASSPRESIAGYTF
DNA: TGTGCCAGTAGCCCCCGGGAAAGTATAGCCGGCTACACCTTC

J: TRBJ2-5
V: TRBV6-5
size: once
D: -
CDR3: CASSPSSDGGTQYF
DNA: TGTGCCAGCAGCCCGTCATCAGACGGCGGGACCCAGTACTTC

J: TRBJ1-3
V: TRBV11-3
size: -
D: TRBD1
CDR3: CASSLDGTAGNTIYF
DNA: TGTGCCAGCAGCTTAGATGGGACAGCTGGAAACACCATATATTTT

J: TRBJ2-7
V: TRBV6-2/TRBV6-3
size: -
D: -
CDR3: CASSYSLQQGSYEQYF
DNA: TGTGCCAGCAGTTACTCGCTCCAACAGGGCTCCTACGAGCAGTACTTC

J: TRBJ2-7
V: TRBV2
size: -
D: TRBD2
CDR3: CASSPVSGGNYEQYF
DNA: TGTGCCAGCAGTCCTGTTAGCGGGGGGAACTACGAGCAGTACTTC

J: TRBJ1-2
V: TRBV2
size: -
D: -
CDR3: CASTPDRQYGYTF
DNA: TGTGCCAGCACTCCGGACCGACAATATGGCTACACCTTC

J: TRBJ2-1
V: TRBV7-3
size: -
D: TRBD2
CDR3: CASSLVSGSSRNEQFF
DNA: TGTGCCAGCAGCTTGGTTAGCGGGAGTTCACGCAATGAGCAGTTCTTC

J: TRBJ2-7
V: TRBV5-5
size: -
D: TRBD1
CDR3: CASSLGWTGDYEQYF
DNA: TGTGCCAGCAGCTTGGGGTGGACAGGGGACTACGAGCAGTACTTC

J: TRBJ1-4
V: TRBV6-5
size: few
D: TRBD1
CDR3: CATSGQGSSEKLFF
DNA: TGTGCCACCTCGGGACAGGGGTCGAGTGAAAAACTGTTTTTT

J: TRBJ1-1
V: TRBV7-2
size: -
D: TRBD1
CDR3: CASSSQGEGTEAFF
DNA: TGTGCCAGCAGCTCACAGGGGGAGGGCACTGAAGCTTTCTTT

J: TRBJ2-4
V: TRBV5-6
size: -
D: -
CDR3: CASSGGGPRDIQYF
DNA: TGTGCCAGCAGTGGGGGCGGGCCTAGGGACATTCAGTACTTC

J: TRBJ2-7
V: TRBV5-6
size: -
D: TRBD1
CDR3: CASSLGQLSPSSYEQYF
DNA: TGTGCCAGCTCGCTGGGACAGCTTAGTCCTTCCTCCTACGAGCAGTACTTC

J: TRBJ2-7
V: TRBV15
size: -
D: -
CDR3: CATDKARGAHYEQYF
DNA: TGTGCCACGGATAAAGCGCGGGGAGCACACTACGAGCAGTACTTC

J: TRBJ1-1
V: TRBV9
size: -
D: -
CDR3: CASSAGSPEAFF
DNA: TGTGCCAGCAGCGCGGGGAGCCCTGAAGCTTTCTTT

J: TRBJ2-7
V: TRBV10-3
size: few
D: TRBD2
CDR3: CAISDASGRYEQYF
DNA: TGTGCCATCAGTGACGCGAGCGGGAGATACGAGCAGTACTTC

J: TRBJ2-3
V: TRBV7-2
size: -
D: -
CDR3: CASNPGSSTDTQYF
DNA: TGTGCCAGCAACCCGGGATCTAGCACAGATACGCAGTATTTT

J: TRBJ2-1
V: TRBV18
size: -
D: -
CDR3: CANPPTKDALWNEQFF
DNA: TGTGCCAACCCTCCGACCAAGGACGCCTTGTGGAATGAGCAGTTCTTC

J: TRBJ1-6
V: TRBV28
size: once
D: -
CDR3: CASSLPGTSAGSYNSPLHF
DNA: TGTGCCAGCAGTCTCCCCGGGACATCGGCCGGATCCTATAATTCACCCCTCCACTTT

J: TRBJ1-2
V: TRBV5-4
size: -
D: -
CDR3: CASSLSQNPYGYTF
DNA: TGTGCCAGCAGCTTGAGTCAGAACCCCTATGGCTACACCTTC

J: TRBJ2-1
V: TRBV9
size: -
D: -
CDR3: CASSLREYDNEQFF
DNA: TGTGCCAGCAGCCTCCGGGAGTACGACAATGAGCAGTTCTTC

J: TRBJ2-3
V: TRBV19
size: -
D: TRBD2
CDR3: CASSTRTSGRTLTSTDTQYF
DNA: TGTGCCAGTAGTACACGAACTAGCGGGAGGACACTAACTAGCACAGATACGCAGTATTTT

J: TRBJ1-2
V: TRBV5-1
size: few
D: TRBD1
CDR3: CASSPAGQGGFYGYTF
DNA: TGCGCCAGCAGCCCAGCCGGACAGGGTGGGTTCTATGGCTACACCTTC